The present T cell receptor (beta chain) was sequenced within a study of T cell responses to AZD1222 COVID-19 vaccine. Looked up from germline, CDR1 is SGHKS and CDR2 is YYEKEE (reference sequence). This CDR3 is 16 amino acids long. Trimming took 2 bases from V and 5 from J; bases not matched to a gene: 12. In its sample, this clone was seen once. The target antigen is unknown. TCRdb keeps only in-frame clones here, not all; method: immunoSEQ multiplex PCR. The sample shows about 140,000 clones, roughly 92% of them seen only once. Regarding the study as a whole: Donors, mostly white British, included more females; clonal diversity was possibly underestimated. Spike-spanning, vaccine-associated CD4 TCRs were dominant at 160-218 and 743-854. It was only after the peak T cell response that any repertoires were sampled.

The specimen comprised peripheral blood, sampled on day 0 of AZD1222 vaccination. The sequence was collected from an adult in good health. The rearrangement links TRBV5-5 to TRBJ2-5, with 7 positions matching TRBD1. The CDR3 loop reads CASSLTRTGRGETQYF. CDR3 bases: TGTGCCAGCAGCTTAACCCGGACAGGTCGTGGGGAGACCCAGTACTTC.